The rows below give T cell receptor beta chains drawn from one sample of a study of T cells in localized non-small cell lung cancer. The assay was immunoSEQ multiplex PCR, and TCRdb's table has in-frame clones only and misses some. The sample shows approximately 35,000 clones, approximately 90% of them seen only once. The sample was peripheral blood mononuclear cells, taken before any cancer treatment. The receptors originated from a female donor older than 55 with stage II lung adenocarcinoma. CDR3s include the opening cysteine and the closing phenylalanine or tryptophan. Each record gives: J gene, V gene, CDR3 protein.

J gene: TRBJ1-2
V gene: TRBV11-2
CDR3 protein: CASSLGGRYTF

J gene: TRBJ1-2
V gene: TRBV6-5
CDR3 protein: CASSRQGLYGYTF

J gene: TRBJ1-1
V gene: TRBV28
CDR3 protein: CAGRGLNTEAFF

J gene: TRBJ2-3
V gene: TRBV18
CDR3 protein: CASSPLGQGRTDTQYF

J gene: TRBJ2-1
V gene: TRBV7-2
CDR3 protein: CASSSMNNEQFF

J gene: TRBJ2-7
V gene: TRBV7-9
CDR3 protein: CASSLGLTSYEQYF

J gene: TRBJ2-6
V gene: TRBV10-3
CDR3 protein: CAISGGSVSGANVLTF

J gene: TRBJ2-1
V gene: TRBV7-8
CDR3 protein: CASSLTEFAPRDEQFF

J gene: TRBJ2-5
V gene: TRBV7-9
CDR3 protein: CASSIWGETQYF

J gene: TRBJ2-5
V gene: TRBV27
CDR3 protein: CASTTVRGRQETQYF

J gene: TRBJ2-3
V gene: TRBV11-2
CDR3 protein: CASSYSGTSVSTDTQYF

J gene: TRBJ1-6
V gene: TRBV7-2
CDR3 protein: CASSLVGGLTAGYSPLHF

J gene: TRBJ1-2
V gene: TRBV7-9
CDR3 protein: CASSTGTGGIRYTF

J gene: TRBJ1-1
V gene: TRBV4-3
CDR3 protein: CASSQDFGVLEAFF

J gene: TRBJ2-7
V gene: TRBV27
CDR3 protein: CASSLSKTRSSEQYF

J gene: TRBJ1-6
V gene: TRBV6-1
CDR3 protein: CASSEGTGNSPLHF

J gene: TRBJ2-7
V gene: TRBV10-2
CDR3 protein: CASSESADEQYF

J gene: TRBJ2-1
V gene: TRBV19
CDR3 protein: CASCDVLAYNEQFF

J gene: TRBJ2-7
V gene: TRBV4-1
CDR3 protein: CASSQDLKETGGSWVDEQYF